These T cell receptor beta chains were read from a single sample in a study of blood T cell repertoires in COVID-19. Assay used: immunoSEQ multiplex PCR; TCRdb lists only in-frame clones, some missing. Of around 230,000 clones in the sample, over 80% were seen once. The sequenced sample consisted of peripheral blood. These receptors came from a man aged 35 to 55 with acute or convalescent COVID-19. Both conserved end residues are part of each CDR3. The D gene is left open where the match is weak. The listing skips clone size in some rows; elsewhere it reads once, few, many or a size class.

TRBJ1-5 . TRBV19 . CASSMERPQWGNQPQHF TGTGCCAGTAGTATGGAGAGGCCCCAATGGGGCAATCAGCCCCAGCATTTT
TRBJ1-1 once TRBV14 . CASSPGGQLIERAFF TGTGCCAGCAGCCCGGGAGGGCAGTTGATTGAACGGGCTTTCTTT
TRBJ2-3 . TRBV7-2 TRBD2 CASSPPASGSGADTQYF TGTGCCAGCAGCCCCCCGGCTAGCGGGAGCGGGGCAGATACGCAGTATTTT
TRBJ2-7 . TRBV11-2 . CASSRGGYEQYF TGTGCCAGCAGCCGAGGGGGCTACGAGCAGTACTTC
TRBJ2-2 . TRBV30 TRBD2 CAWSGLAGGRTGELFF TGTGCCTGGAGTGGACTAGCGGGAGGTCGAACCGGGGAGCTGTTTTTT
TRBJ2-3 . TRBV30 TRBD2 CTSGGADTQYF TGTACTTCGGGGGGGGCAGATACGCAGTATTTT
TRBJ1-1 . TRBV12-5 . CASGLVKQEHTEAFF TGTGCTAGTGGTTTGGTAAAACAGGAGCACACTGAAGCTTTCTTT
TRBJ2-3 . TRBV5-6 . CASSLAGDTQYF TGTGCCAGCAGCTTGGCGGGGGATACGCAGTATTTT
TRBJ1-1 . TRBV10-3 TRBD1 CAISARDRETEAFF TGTGCCATCAGTGCCCGGGACAGGGAGACTGAAGCTTTCTTT
TRBJ1-1 . TRBV14 . CASSLWAVNTEAFF TGTGCCAGCAGCCTCTGGGCAGTGAACACTGAAGCTTTCTTT
TRBJ2-3 . TRBV24-1 TRBD1 CATSGGPGQGAAGTQYF TGTGCCACCAGTGGTGGACCGGGACAGGGTGCTGCAGGTACGCAGTATTTT
TRBJ2-2 . TRBV7-2 . CASSLESTVSHGELFF TGTGCCAGCAGCTTAGAGTCTACTGTAAGCCACGGGGAGCTGTTTTTT
TRBJ1-2 . TRBV7-2 TRBD1 CASSTIGQVGGYTF TGTGCCAGCAGCACAATCGGACAGGTGGGGGGCTACACCTTC
TRBJ2-7 . TRBV7-2 . CASSGGTGSSYEQYF TGTGCCAGCAGCGGCGGAACAGGGAGCTCCTACGAGCAGTACTTC
TRBJ2-1 once TRBV5-1 TRBD2 CASSLETSGKGEQFF TGCGCCAGCAGCTTGGAGACTAGCGGGAAAGGTGAGCAGTTCTTC
TRBJ1-1 once TRBV18 . CASSPLALTEAFF TGTGCCAGCTCACCTCTAGCGCTCACTGAAGCTTTCTTT
TRBJ1-1 . TRBV27 TRBD1 CASSARQGGLAFF TGTGCCAGCAGTGCCCGACAGGGGGGGTTAGCTTTCTTT
TRBJ2-7 . TRBV6-6 TRBD2 CASNPTSGRARQYF TGTGCCAGCAACCCGACTAGCGGGAGGGCTCGACAGTACTTC
TRBJ2-5 . TRBV10-3 TRBD1 CAIKRTGGGQETQYF TGTGCCATAAAGAGGACAGGGGGCGGCCAAGAGACCCAGTACTTC
TRBJ1-6 . TRBV7-2 . CASSLVGRPNNSPLHF TGTGCCAGCAGCTTAGTGGGCAGGCCTAATAATTCACCCCTCCACTTT
TRBJ1-5 . TRBV28 TRBD1 CASRTGNQPQHF TGTGCCAGCAGGACAGGGAATCAGCCCCAGCATTTT
TRBJ2-1 . TRBV7-9 TRBD2 CASSFLTSGYYNEQFF TGTGCCAGCAGCTTTTTGACTAGCGGATATTACAATGAGCAGTTCTTC
TRBJ2-3 . TRBV6-5 TRBD2 CASSTGGVGTDTQYF TGTGCCAGCAGTACGGGGGGAGTTGGTACAGATACGCAGTATTTT
TRBJ1-2 . TRBV27 TRBD1 CASSFDRGIYGYTF TGTGCCAGCAGTTTCGACAGGGGTATCTATGGCTACACCTTC
TRBJ2-5 . TRBV7-8 . CASSLVRSQETQYF TGTGCCAGCAGCTTAGTTCGGTCCCAAGAGACCCAGTACTTC
TRBJ1-2 few TRBV6-5 . CASSYRITGYGYTF TGTGCCAGCAGTTACAGAATAACAGGGTACGGCTACACCTTC
TRBJ2-3 once TRBV25-1 TRBD2 CASSERSGRSDTQYF TGTGCCAGCAGTGAACGAAGCGGGAGATCAGATACGCAGTATTTT
TRBJ1-1 . TRBV6-2/TRBV6-3 . CASSYSEAEAFF TGTGCCAGCAGTTACTCTGAGGCTGAAGCTTTCTTT
TRBJ2-1 . TRBV4-3 TRBD2 CASSQTLAGNKYNEQFF TGCGCCAGCAGCCAGACACTAGCGGGAAATAAGTACAATGAGCAGTTCTTC
TRBJ2-3 . TRBV29-1 . CSVANPYTDTQYF TGCAGCGTCGCGAACCCATACACAGATACGCAGTATTTT
TRBJ2-1 . TRBV24-1 TRBD2 CATSDVLAGEGVEQFF TGTGCCACCAGTGATGTACTAGCGGGAGAAGGGGTTGAGCAGTTCTTC
TRBJ2-3 . TRBV2 . CASSKSGSTDTQYF TGTGCCAGCAGTAAGAGCGGGAGCACAGATACGCAGTATTTT
TRBJ2-7 . TRBV5-1 TRBD2 CASSLALAGYEQYF TGCGCCAGCAGCTTGGCGCTAGCGGGTTACGAGCAGTACTTC
TRBJ1-3 once TRBV7-2 . CASSVGRAGGNTIYF TGTGCCAGCAGCGTGGGGAGGGCGGGTGGAAACACCATATATTTT
TRBJ2-5 . TRBV6-2/TRBV6-3 TRBD2 CASSPDGLAGARGETQYF TGTGCCAGCAGTCCAGATGGACTAGCGGGAGCGCGGGGGGAGACCCAGTACTTC
TRBJ1-4 . TRBV5-1 TRBD1 CASSLPGTGGEKLFF TGCGCCAGCAGCTTACCCGGGACAGGGGGTGAAAAACTGTTTTTT
TRBJ2-7 . TRBV21-1 . CASSSRDRGRYEQYF TGTGCCAGCAGCAGCCGGGACAGGGGGCGATACGAGCAGTACTTC
TRBJ1-2 . TRBV7-2 . CASSPPETESNYGYTF TGTGCCAGCAGCCCTCCCGAGACAGAGAGTAACTATGGCTACACCTTC
TRBJ2-1 few TRBV5-1 TRBD1 CASSLGQGVGEQFF TGCGCCAGCAGCTTGGGACAGGGGGTGGGTGAGCAGTTCTTC
TRBJ2-6 . TRBV12-3/TRBV12-4 . CASSFDYNVLTF TGTGCCAGCAGTTTCGACTACAACGTCCTGACTTTC
TRBJ2-1 . TRBV9 TRBD2 CASRSGTKNEQFF TGTGCCAGCCGTAGCGGGACTAAGAATGAGCAGTTCTTC
TRBJ2-7 . TRBV27 . CASSFSGIRYEQYF TGTGCCAGCAGTTTTAGCGGAATCCGCTACGAGCAGTACTTC
TRBJ2-7 . TRBV27 TRBD2 CASSGLDSRGYEQYF TGTGCCAGCAGCGGACTAGATTCGAGGGGCTACGAGCAGTACTTC
TRBJ1-1 . TRBV3-1/TRBV3-2 TRBD1 CASSRDSQTYTEAFF TGTGCCAGCAGCCGGGACAGTCAAACCTACACTGAAGCTTTCTTT
TRBJ2-3 . TRBV3-1/TRBV3-2 . CASSQTTSTDTQYF TGTGCCAGCAGCCAAACGACTAGCACAGATACGCAGTATTTT
TRBJ2-7 . TRBV28 TRBD2 CASSFEVRLAGAYEQYF TGTGCCAGCAGTTTTGAGGTGCGACTAGCGGGAGCCTACGAGCAGTACTTC
TRBJ1-2 once TRBV20-1 . CSARGTKGYTF TGCAGTGCTAGAGGGACTAAGGGCTACACCTTC
TRBJ2-7 . TRBV30 TRBD1 CAWSPMTGFFEQYF TGTGCCTGGAGTCCCATGACAGGGTTCTTCGAGCAGTACTTC
TRBJ1-1 . TRBV4-1 . CASSQQGGDEAFF TGCGCCAGCAGCCAACAGGGTGGAGATGAAGCTTTCTTT
TRBJ1-1 . TRBV10-3 TRBD1 CAISEGTGEGTEAFF TGTGCCATCAGTGAAGGGACAGGGGAAGGGACTGAAGCTTTCTTT
TRBJ1-6 . TRBV27 TRBD1 CASSSRLQGLNSPLHF TGTGCCAGCAGTTCACGCCTACAGGGGCTGAATTCACCCCTCCACTTT
TRBJ2-5 . TRBV14 . CASSQQGFIQETQYF TGTGCCAGCAGCCAACAGGGGTTTATACAAGAGACCCAGTACTTC
TRBJ2-3 few TRBV19 . CASSDNRRTTDTQYF TGTGCCAGTAGCGATAACAGAAGAACCACAGATACGCAGTATTTT
TRBJ1-1 few TRBV5-5 . CASSLDHRVNTEAFF TGTGCCAGCAGCTTGGACCACAGAGTGAACACTGAAGCTTTCTTT
TRBJ2-7 . TRBV19 TRBD2 CASSISILAGSDEQYF TGTGCCAGTAGTATATCGATCCTAGCGGGGTCCGACGAGCAGTACTTC